Listed here are 7 T cell receptor beta chains from one sample, sequenced in a study of T cell repertoires in cytomegalovirus infection. A single record per CDR3 protein comes from TCRdb applying MiXCR to the reads. The sample records about 140,000 distinct CDR3 sequences, about 6.5% being singletons. Sequenced material: PBMCs. These TCRs come from a human donor in good health (CMV status not recorded). Some clones in this sample may be carry-over from other donors' samples.

This clonotype was seen at least ten times. J is TRBJ1-1 and V is TRBV29-1, with D maybe TRBD1 (5 bases). Germline V CDR1 and CDR2: SQVTM, ANQGSEA. The CDR3 has 12 residues. Trimming took off 4 bases at V and 5 bases at J, with 11 bases between the two ends. CDR3 amino acids: CSVASGRTEAFF. DNA of the CDR3: TGCAGCGTTGCCTCAGGGAGAACTGAAGCTTTCTTT.

This chain links TRBV20-1 with TRBJ1-6, with no clear D. From germline, CDR1 is DFQATT and CDR2 SNEGSKA (reference sequence). CDR3 size: 13 residues. Trimming pared 6 bases from V and 6 bases from J, leaving 12 bases between. The CDR3 here is CSAKRLPNSPLHF. CDR3 nucleotides: TGCAGTGCCAAGCGACTTCCTAATTCACCCCTCCACTTT.

This clonotype was found many times. This chain uses TRBV12-3 or TRBV12-4 with TRBJ1-1; D remains ambiguous. The CDR3 totals 19 residues. V was shortened by 2 bases and J by 0 bases, with 22 bases between the two germline ends. The CDR3 region is CASSLFKYLVGKMNTEAFF. For the CDR3, the DNA is TGTGCCAGCAGTTTATTCAAGTATCTTGTAGGAAAGATGAACACTGAAGCTTTCTTT.

As concerns this clonotype: One end of the junction varies from germline; a read error may be responsible. V usage is TRBV28 and J usage is TRBJ1-5; no reliable D call. This CDR3 is 15 amino acids long. Germline V gene data show CDR1 as MDHEN and CDR2 as SYDVKM. The CDR3 DNA reads TGTGCCAGCACCACCCCGACCGTAATGAATCAGCCCCAGCTTTTT. Translation gives CASTTPTVMNQPQLF.

This clonotype occurred a few times. V and J are TRBV29-1 and TRBJ2-3; D ambiguous. CDR3 length: 13 amino acids. Per germline, CDR1 SQVTM and CDR2 ANQGSEA. V lost 6 bases and J lost 1, with 11 bases in between. The CDR3 sequence is CSVSPGGTDTQYF. The CDR3 DNA reads TGCAGCGTGTCCCCGGGCGGCACAGATACGCAGTATTTT.

This chain uses TRBV10-3 with TRBJ1-2, with D tentatively TRBD1 (6 bases). This CDR3 region has 15 residues. V lost 6 bases, J lost 0 bases, and 14 bases lay in between. The germline gives CDR1 ENHRY, CDR2 SYGVKD. The CDR3 sequence is CAIRLQGPANYGYTF. The CDR3 DNA reads TGTGCCATCAGGTTACAGGGCCCCGCTAACTATGGCTACACCTTC.

Many counts were recorded for this clonotype. The chain employs TRBV7-2 and TRBJ1-6; no firm D call. The ends were cut back, 5 bases at V and 0 bases at J, with 20 bases in the middle. The CDR3 runs 19 residues. Germline-derived CDR1 and CDR2 are SGHTA and FQGNSA. CDR3 sequence (DNA): TGTGCCAGCAGCCGAACGCTACTAGGCGCAAGCTCCTATAATTCACCCCTCCACTTT. Protein sequence: CASSRTLLGASSYNSPLHF.